Below, 26 T cell receptor beta chains from the same sample are listed, as sequenced in a study of memory CD8 T cells in hepatitis C reinfection. Time point described: peak reinfection, 3 to 8 weeks after reinfection detection. No in vitro expansion preceded TCR sequencing of the sorted cells. Clones were read by immunoSEQ multiplex PCR, and TCRdb kept only the in-frame ones, dropping some. In the table there are 44,000 or so clones, roughly 90% of which are singletons. The sample consisted of naive CD8+ T cells sorted from blood. Receptors were obtained from a man between 18 and 35 years old with hepatitis C virus infection.

This clone occurred a few times. The chain couples TRBV2 to TRBJ1-1, with unresolved D. The CDR3 is 13 amino acids. Per the germline V gene, CDR1 is SNHLY and CDR2 is FYNNEI. With 10 bases removed from V and 0 bases from J, the gap between germline ends came to 12 bases. The DNA for the CDR3 is TGTGCCAACTCCAAGTCGGTGAACACTGAAGCTTTCTTT. As protein: CANSKSVNTEAFF.

The chain couples TRBV5-4 to TRBJ1-1, with a possible D match to TRBD1 (5 bases). The V gene's germline CDR1 is SGHNT and CDR2 YYREEE (reference sequence). The length of the CDR3 is 12 residues. Trimming left V 2 bases short and J 8 bases short, with 10 bases between. The CDR3 loop reads CASSFRAGEAFF. As DNA, the CDR3 is TGTGCCAGCAGCTTCAGGGCCGGGGAAGCTTTCTTT.

V and J are TRBV5-1 and TRBJ2-1; TRBD2 aligns across 7 bases. This CDR3 is built from 16 residues. J gave up 0 bases and V 1 base, and 4 bases lay outside the gene matches. CDR1 SGHRS and CDR2 YFSETQ come from the germline V gene. The CDR3 region is CASSLIGGSSYNEQFF. The CDR3 DNA follows: TGCGCCAGCAGCTTGATAGGCGGGAGCTCCTACAATGAGCAGTTCTTC.

V gene TRBV23-1 combines with J gene TRBJ1-3, with 7 bases identical to TRBD1. TRBV23-1 is sorted into the ORF group, with uncertain function. The CDR3 sequence is 16 residues long. Trimming took 2 bases from V and 0 from J; bases not matched to a gene: 4. CDR3 bases: TGCGCCAGCAGTCAAGGGACAGCCAACTCTGGAAACACCATATATTTT. Amino acid sequence: CASSQGTANSGNTIYF.

The chain combines TRBV6-6 with TRBJ2-7; tentative D call: TRBD2 (5 bases). Germline V gene lookup returns CDR1 MNHNY and CDR2 SVGAGI (reference sequence). Trimming left V 2 bases short and J 2 bases short, with 10 bases between. CDR3 size: 14 residues. The chain's CDR3 is CASSYDGRTYEQYF. The DNA of the CDR3 is TGTGCCAGCAGTTACGATGGGAGAACCTACGAGCAGTACTTC.

The chain couples TRBV27 to TRBJ2-1, with D tentatively TRBD2 (5 bases). The V gene's germline CDR1 is MNHEY and CDR2 SMNVEV (reference sequence). V dropped 0 bases and J dropped 4 bases, with 13 bases sitting between them. There are 16 residues in the CDR3. The CDR3 DNA follows: TGTGCCAGCAGTTTATCGATACGGGGTCGATACAATGAGCAGTTCTTC. Its protein is CASSLSIRGRYNEQFF.

The chain has TRBV4-3 and TRBJ1-1; maybe TRBD1 (6 bases). The V and J ends lost 2 bases and 10 bases respectively, with 8 bases between them. Germline values: CDR1 LGHNA, CDR2 YSLEER. CDR3 length: 11 amino acids. The CDR3 DNA reads as TGCGCCAGCAGCCAACGCAGGGGAGCTTTCTTT. It specifies CASSQRRGAFF.

The rearrangement joins TRBV6-1 to TRBJ2-5; D remains ambiguous. Near its end, the DNA agrees better with TRBJ2-7, so the J call may be wrong. Germline V gene data show CDR1 as MNHNS and CDR2 as SASEGT. This CDR3 has 12 residues. The CDR3 protein is CASTSATDEQYF. The CDR3 DNA is TGTGCCAGCACCTCAGCTACAGACGAGCAGTACTTC.

This clone was counted a single time. The V gene is TRBV7-2, the J gene TRBJ1-3; D is undetermined. With 1 base removed from V and 0 bases from J, the gap between germline ends came to 13 bases. Germline CDR1 and CDR2: SGHTA and FQGNSA. The CDR3 spans 17 residues. Written as DNA, the CDR3 is TGTGCCAGCAGCTTAGATCTGGCAGGATTCTCTGGAAACACCATATATTTT. Translating gives CASSLDLAGFSGNTIYF.

The J gene is TRBJ2-7, the V gene TRBV27; tentatively, D is TRBD1 (5 bases). The germline gives CDR1 MNHEY, CDR2 SMNVEV (reference sequence). The ends were cut back, 3 bases at V and 3 bases at J, with 9 bases in the middle. This CDR3 has 13 amino acids. CDR3 protein: CASSLDTGYEQYF. The DNA of the CDR3 is TGTGCCAGCAGTTTGGACACAGGCTACGAGCAGTACTTC.

The chain carries TRBV7-3 and TRBJ2-1; TRBD2 agrees at 13 bases. With V trimmed by 4 bases and J by 8 bases, 8 bases remained unmatched. Germline CDR1 and CDR2: SGHTA and FQGTGA. This CDR3 region has 16 residues. The CDR3, as DNA: TGTGCCAGCAGCTCAGACGGGACTAGCGGGAACTATGAGCAGTTCTTC. This translates into CASSSDGTSGNYEQFF.

The chain links TRBV30 to TRBJ2-7; possibly TRBD1 for D (6 bases). CDR1 is GTSNPN, CDR2 SVGIG, per germline (reference sequence). The CDR3 has 14 residues. V lost 6 bases and J lost 2, with 17 bases in between. The CDR3 region has the DNA TGTGCCTGCGAGCTGGACAGCGCTCCCTACGAGCAGTACGTC. As protein: CACELDSAPYEQYV.

The chain has TRBV18 and TRBJ2-5; weak D call: TRBD1 (6 bases). V shed 3 bases and J shed 4 bases, with 18 bases lying between them. Germline CDR1 reads KGHSH; CDR2 reads LQKENI. The length of the CDR3 is 16 residues. CDR3 nucleotides: TGTGCCAGCTCACCGGGGGACACCTTCCCAGGAGAGACCCAGTACTTC. This codes for CASSPGDTFPGETQYF. The full variable domain, its missing parts supplied by reference TRBV18 and TRBJ2-5, is NAGVMQNPRHLVRRRGQEARLRCSPMKGHSHVYWYRQLPEEGLKFMVYLQKENIIDESGMPKERFSAEFPKEGPSILRIQQVVRGDSAAYFCASSPGDTFPGETQYFGPGTRLLVL.

The chain combines TRBV19 with TRBJ1-1; TRBD1 is a possible D gene (6 bases). V was pared by 3 bases and J by 4 bases, with 9 bases between. The germline V gene has CDR1 LNHDA and CDR2 SQIVND (reference sequence). This CDR3 has 13 residues. The CDR3 DNA reads TGTGCCAGTAGTATGACAGGAGGCACTGAAGCTTTCTTT. Translated, it gives CASSMTGGTEAFF.

The chain joins TRBV6-5 to TRBJ2-7, with TRBD2 identical over 10 bases. The length of the CDR3 is 15 residues. Germline V lookup: CDR1 MNHEY, CDR2 SVGAGI. The ends lost 5 bases at V and 0 bases at J; junction bases unmatched: 4. The CDR3 DNA is TGTGCCAGCAGTCCCGGGACTAGCGCCTCCTACGAGCAGTACTTC. Translating gives CASSPGTSASYEQYF.

This chain connects TRBV6-6 to TRBJ1-4; no clear D gene. V lost 4 bases, J lost 13 bases, and 16 bases lay in between. CDR3 length: 13 amino acids. In germline, CDR1 is MNHNY, CDR2 SVGAGI (reference sequence). The CDR3 loop is CASSFSPTEVLFF. CDR3 coding DNA: TGTGCCAGCAGTTTTTCGCCGACCGAGGTACTGTTTTTT.

The V gene is TRBV4-1, the J gene TRBJ2-3, with 11 bases identical to TRBD1. V dropped 5 bases and J dropped 4; count of bases not matched to a gene: 8. The CDR3 has 16 amino acids. The germline V gene has CDR1 MGHRA and CDR2 YSYEKL. CDR3 nucleotide sequence: TGCGCCAGCAGCGATCCCGGGACAGGGGGGGCAGATACGCAGTATTTT. Its protein is CASSDPGTGGADTQYF.

The chain joins TRBV30 to TRBJ2-1; 8 bases agree with TRBD1. The CDR3 loop spans 13 amino acids. V gave up 3 bases and J gave up 8 bases; unmatched junction bases: 6. Looked up from germline, CDR1 is GTSNPN and CDR2 is SVGIG (reference sequence). The CDR3 nucleotides read TGTGCCTGGAGCCTGACAGGGGTCGATGAGCAGTTCTTC. Amino acids: CAWSLTGVDEQFF.

The V call is TRBV4-1, the J call TRBJ1-2, with D perhaps TRBD1 (5 bases). The germline V and J ends were trimmed by 0 bases and 4 bases, with 12 bases remaining between them. Per germline, CDR1 MGHRA and CDR2 YSYEKL. The CDR3 runs 15 residues. The CDR3 DNA reads as TGCGCCAGCAGCCAAGAGGGCAGGGCTGGCTATGGCTACACCTTC. This gives the protein CASSQEGRAGYGYTF.

The chain couples TRBV7-9 to TRBJ2-1; the match to TRBD2 covers 8 bases. This CDR3 spans 14 amino acids. From germline, CDR1 is SEHNR and CDR2 FQNEAQ (reference sequence). With V trimmed by 4 bases and J by 7 bases, 6 bases remained unmatched. The CDR3 loop reads CASSSAGAWNEQFF. The CDR3 DNA follows: TGTGCCAGCAGCTCAGCGGGAGCGTGGAATGAGCAGTTCTTC.

This clone appeared a single time. This sequence joins TRBV27 and TRBJ2-1; TRBD1 matches 7 bases. V trimming: 8 bases; J trimming: 5 bases; junction bases outside the gene matches: 12. Germline loops: CDR1 MNHEY, CDR2 SMNVEV (reference sequence). The CDR3 runs to 15 residues. The CDR3 coding sequence is TGTGCCAGCCACCCAGCCGGGACAGTAGACAATGAGCAGTTCTTC. Protein sequence: CASHPAGTVDNEQFF.

The V gene is TRBV19, the J gene TRBJ2-1; no definite D call. The CDR3 is 13 residues long. Trimming left V 1 base short and J 6 bases short, with 7 bases between. Germline V gene sequence: CDR1 LNHDA, CDR2 SQIVND (reference sequence). CDR3: CASSIGLPNEQFF. CDR3 bases: TGTGCCAGTAGTATAGGTCTCCCCAATGAGCAGTTCTTC.

This clone appeared a single time. The gene calls are TRBV7-6 and TRBJ1-2, with a possible D match to TRBD1 (5 bases). This CDR3 comprises 14 residues. Trimming took 1 base from V and 7 from J, leaving 13 bases between them. Germline loops: CDR1 SGHVS, CDR2 FNYEAQ. This CDR3 is CASSLDGGTRGYTF. The CDR3 DNA reads TGTGCCAGCAGCTTAGACGGGGGAACTCGTGGCTACACCTTC. Full variable domain (remainder filled in from reference TRBV7-6 and TRBJ1-2): GAGVSQSPRYKVTKRGQDVALRCDPISGHVSLYWYRQALGQGPEFLTYFNYEAQQDKSGLPNDRFSAERPEGSISTLTIQRTEQRDSAMYRCASSLDGGTRGYTFGSGTRLTVV.

The genes are TRBV19 and TRBJ2-2; D might be TRBD2 (6 bases). Germline CDR1 LNHDA, CDR2 SQIVND (reference sequence). Trimming cost V 1 base and J 4 bases, with 7 bases left between them. The length of the CDR3 is 14 residues. The CDR3: CASSIVGGTGELFF. The CDR3 DNA reads TGTGCCAGTAGTATAGTCGGGGGCACCGGGGAGCTGTTTTTT.

V gene TRBV9 combines with J gene TRBJ2-7; 8 bases agree with TRBD1. CDR1 and CDR2 (germline): SGDLS, YYNGEE. Losses at the gene ends were 5 bases for V and 5 bases for J; bases not matched to a gene: 9. The CDR3 length is 14 residues. CDR3 DNA sequence: TGTGCCAGCAGTCGACAGGGGATGGGGGACGAGCAGTACTTC. The encoded protein is CASSRQGMGDEQYF.

This sequence joins TRBV5-1 and TRBJ2-7; 8 bases are shared with TRBD1. The germline V gene encodes CDR1 SGHRS and CDR2 YFSETQ. The V and J ends lost 0 bases and 5 bases, in that order; junction bases with no gene match: 10. The CDR3 totals 16 residues. The CDR3 protein is CASSLALGQAVNEQYF. DNA for the CDR3: TGCGCCAGCAGCTTGGCCCTGGGACAGGCCGTCAACGAGCAGTACTTC.